These 18 T cell receptor beta chains were all obtained from the same sample, sequenced in a study of shared clonotypes between healthy human individuals. The assay was immunoSEQ multiplex PCR, and TCRdb's table has in-frame clones only and misses some. The table records some 660,000 clones, around 73% of them present only once. Sequenced input: memory CD4+ T cells sorted from blood. This sample's subset: CD45RA-negative fraction. The origin of the receptors is a woman aged 25-40 years in good health.

V gene TRBV28 combines with J gene TRBJ1-5; no definite D call. This CDR3 has 12 residues. V gave up 7 bases and J gave up 7 bases, with 11 bases separating them. Germline V gene lookup returns CDR1 MDHEN and CDR2 SYDVKM. The CDR3 DNA follows: TGTGCCAGCAAATCCGGGAGGCAGCCCCAGCATTTT. This encodes CASKSGRQPQHF.

The gene calls are TRBV6-1 and TRBJ1-1; 7 positions match TRBD1. The CDR3 runs to 14 residues. The J segment lost 1 base and the V segment lost 7 bases, leaving 6 bases of the junction unmatched. CDR1 is MNHNS, CDR2 SASEGT, per germline. The CDR3 is CASTAGQQNTEAFF. CDR3 in DNA: TGTGCCAGCACCGCGGGACAGCAGAACACTGAAGCTTTCTTT.

The genes are TRBV28 and TRBJ1-1; D uncertain. Trimming stripped 8 bases from V and 0 bases from J, with 13 bases between. This CDR3 region has 14 residues. The germline gives CDR1 MDHEN, CDR2 SYDVKM. CDR3 loop: CASVRAQMNTEAFF. Here the CDR3 DNA reads TGTGCCAGCGTCCGGGCCCAGATGAACACTGAAGCTTTCTTT.

The rearrangement links TRBV5-1 to TRBJ1-2; D is undetermined. The CDR3 totals 13 residues. Trimming removed 4 bases at V and 4 bases at J, with 11 bases between. CDR1 and CDR2 (germline): SGHRS, YFSETQ. The CDR3 DNA is TGCGCCAGCAGCGCGGTTGAGGTCTATGGCTACACCTTC. This codes for CASSAVEVYGYTF.

A word on this clone: A junction end diverges from the germline sequence, so it may reflect a read error. The chain combines TRBV2 with TRBJ1-2, with D possibly being TRBD1 (6 bases). The CDR3 is made up of 13 amino acids. The germline V gene has CDR1 SNHLY and CDR2 FYNNEI. The CDR3 sequence is CASSPGASYDYTF. CDR3 DNA sequence: TGTGCCAGCAGTCCAGGGGCTTCGTATGACTACACCTTC.

Only a few counts were recorded for this clone. V and J are TRBV19 and TRBJ2-1; TRBD2 aligns across 7 bases. Germline V gene sequence: CDR1 LNHDA, CDR2 SQIVND (reference sequence). The CDR3 has 12 amino acids. V shed 9 bases and J 15 bases; nucleotides not matched to a gene: 14. The CDR3 reads CASANPGGVVFF. Here the CDR3 DNA reads TGTGCCAGCGCGAACCCGGGAGGTGTCGTGTTCTTC. Full variable domain (missing parts from reference TRBV19 and TRBJ2-1): DGGITQSPKYLFRKEGQNVTLSCEQNLNHDAMYWYRQDPGQGLRLIYYSQIVNDFQKGDIAEGYSVSREKKESFPLTVTSAQKNPTAFYLCASANPGGVVFFGPGTRLTVL.

The CDR3 protein is CASRLGTGDSNEQFF. As DNA, the CDR3 is TGCGCCAGCAGACTCGGGACAGGGGATTCGAATGAGCAGTTCTTC. The rearrangement uses TRBV4-1 and TRBJ2-1, with 10 bases identical to TRBD1. The CDR3 is 15 residues long. Germline V gene lookup returns CDR1 MGHRA and CDR2 YSYEKL. V was pared by 6 bases and J by 7 bases, with 9 bases of the junction left unmatched.

Here the CDR3 reads CASIGRGGYEQYF. CDR3 DNA sequence: TGTGCCAGCATAGGAAGAGGGGGCTACGAGCAGTACTTC. The chain joins TRBV6-1 to TRBJ2-7; perhaps TRBD1 as D (6 bases). The CDR3 is 13 amino acids. CDR1 and CDR2 (germline): MNHNS, SASEGT. Deletions cut 7 bases from V and 3 bases from J, with 13 bases between.

The gene calls are TRBV2 and TRBJ2-3; D is possibly TRBD1 (5 bases). V was pared by 4 bases and J by 2 bases, with 13 bases between. This CDR3 region has 15 residues. CDR1 SNHLY and CDR2 FYNNEI come from the germline V gene. The CDR3: CASSAGNRPTDTQYF. The DNA for the CDR3 is TGTGCCAGCAGTGCTGGGAACAGGCCCACAGATACGCAGTATTTT.

The chain recombines TRBV27 with TRBJ1-2; no reliable D call. V was pared by 4 bases and J by 0 bases, with 9 bases between. The germline CDR1 and CDR2 sequences are MNHEY and SMNVEV (reference sequence). CDR3 length equals 14 residues. The CDR3 coding sequence is TGTGCCAGCAGTTCGGGCCTAGCTAACTATGGCTACACCTTC. Protein: CASSSGLANYGYTF.

The V and J genes are TRBV5-4 and TRBJ2-3, with TRBD2 matching 8 bases. Germline V CDR1 and CDR2: SGHNT, YYREEE (reference sequence). Trimming at V came to 0 bases and at J to 2 bases, leaving 11 bases not matched to a gene. The CDR3 extends over 18 amino acids. CDR3 sequence reads: CASSLARSSGPFTDTQYF. In nucleotides, the CDR3 is TGTGCCAGCAGCTTGGCCAGGTCTAGCGGGCCTTTCACAGATACGCAGTATTTT.

The rearrangement joins TRBV5-1 to TRBJ1-5, with TRBD1 as a possible D gene (6 bases). V lost 5 bases to trimming and J lost 0 bases, with 15 bases between them. Germline V gives CDR1 SGHRS, CDR2 YFSETQ. CDR3 length: 16 residues. The CDR3 protein is CASRGATDSSNQPQHF. CDR3 DNA: TGCGCCAGCAGGGGCGCGACGGACAGTAGCAATCAGCCCCAGCATTTT.

This clone was counted a few times. The chain links TRBV14 to TRBJ2-3; 7 bases agree with TRBD2. Looked up from germline, CDR1 is SGHDN and CDR2 is FVKESK. Trimming cost V 1 base and J 3 bases; bases outside gene matches: 7. The CDR3 covers 16 residues. CDR3 nucleotides: TGTGCCAGCAGCCAAGTGGCGGGAGTTCGGACAGATACGCAGTATTTT. It translates to CASSQVAGVRTDTQYF. The entire variable domain, with the rest obtained from reference TRBV14 and TRBJ2-3, is as follows: EAGVTQFPSHSVIEKGQTVTLRCDPISGHDNLYWYRRVMGKEIKFLLHFVKESKQDESGMPNNRFLAERTGGTYSTLKVQPAELEDSGVYFCASSQVAGVRTDTQYFGPGTRLTVL.

This clone came up many times. The gene calls are TRBV11-3 and TRBJ2-1; 8 nucleotides align to TRBD1. This CDR3 has 17 amino acids. Germline CDR1 SGHNT, CDR2 YENEEA. V shed 5 bases, J shed 3 bases, and the junction held 12 bases outside the gene matches. CDR3 amino acids: CASSPSHDRGRYNEQFF. DNA for the CDR3: TGTGCCAGCAGCCCTTCCCATGACAGGGGACGCTACAATGAGCAGTTCTTC. Drawing the rest from reference TRBV11-3 and TRBJ2-1, the complete variable domain is EAGVVQSPRYKIIEKKQPVAFWCNPISGHNTLYWYLQNLGQGPELLIRYENEEAVDDSQLPKDRFSAERLKGVDSTLKIQPAELGDSAVYLCASSPSHDRGRYNEQFFGPGTRLTVL.

The CDR3 reads CASSASGRLNEQFF. Here the CDR3 DNA reads TGCGCCAGCAGTGCGAGCGGGAGGTTGAATGAGCAGTTCTTC. The rearrangement joins TRBV10-1 to TRBJ2-1; TRBD2 agrees at 9 bases. V lost 4 bases, J lost 7 bases, and 5 bases stayed unmatched. CDR3 length: 14 amino acids. Germline CDR1 reads WNHNN; CDR2 reads SYGVQD (reference sequence).

This rearrangement joins TRBV5-1 to TRBJ2-5, with TRBD2 identical over 9 bases. The V segment lost 5 bases and the J segment 0 bases; nucleotides outside the gene matches: 5. CDR3 length: 15 residues. Per the germline V gene, CDR1 is SGHRS and CDR2 is YFSETQ. CDR3 protein: CASSATSGHQETQYF. The CDR3 DNA reads as TGCGCCAGCAGTGCGACTAGCGGACACCAAGAGACCCAGTACTTC.

DNA of the CDR3: TGTGCCAGCAGTCCATTAGACCCGGTGGCTGAAGCTTTCTTT. This gives the protein CASSPLDPVAEAFF. This chain uses TRBV6-5 with TRBJ1-1; D is undetermined. The CDR3 contains 14 residues. CDR1 is MNHEY, CDR2 SVGAGI, per germline. Trimming pared 5 bases from V and 6 bases from J, leaving 16 bases between.

The count of this clone is one. The chain links TRBV5-4 to TRBJ2-3, with 13 nucleotides matching TRBD2. This CDR3 is 16 amino acids long. The germline CDR1 and CDR2 sequences are SGHNT and YYREEE (reference sequence). The junction had 9 bases not matched to a gene; V was cut back by 4 bases and J by 7 bases. CDR3 loop: CASSPPLAGGRNTQYF. As DNA, the CDR3 is TGTGCCAGCAGCCCCCCACTAGCGGGAGGGCGAAATACGCAGTATTTT. The variable domain in full, with the rest retrieved from reference TRBV5-4 and TRBJ2-3, is ETGVTQSPTHLIKTRGQQVTLRCSSQSGHNTVSWYQQALGQGPQFIFQYYREEENGRGNFPPRFSGLQFPNYSSELNVNALELDDSALYLCASSPPLAGGRNTQYFGPGTRLTVL.